Presented here are 27 T cell receptor beta chains from one specimen sequenced in a study of blood T cell repertoires in COVID-19 (dated by TCRdb to 2020 to 2022). The receptor library was made with the immunoSEQ multiplex PCR assay. Held by TCRdb, this immuneACCESS table contains in-frame sequences only and omits some clones. Under half of the omission traces to an unresolved V gene where checked; the cause of the rest is unknown. The sample profile shows fewer than 350,000 clones; about 85% of them were found once. The ten biggest clones cover under 2% of the sample. The specimen was PBMCs or T cells enriched from blood (not recorded which). Receptor source: a woman aged 25 to 39 who had been exposed to COVID-19.

This clone was detected once. V and J are TRBV18 and TRBJ1-1, with 9 bases matching TRBD1. Germline trimming cut 2 bases from V and 5 bases from J; bases unmatched to any gene: 12. The CDR3 extends over 17 amino acids. CDR1 is KGHSH, CDR2 LQKENI, per germline. Here the CDR3 DNA reads TGTGCCAGCTCACCAAAGCGACAGGGGGAAATTAGTACTGAAGCTTTCTTT. Translated, it gives CASSPKRQGEISTEAFF.

The gene calls are TRBV5-1 and TRBJ2-3, with D hard to call. Germline V gene sequence: CDR1 SGHRS, CDR2 YFSETQ. The germline V and J ends were trimmed by 7 bases and 2 bases, with 11 bases remaining between them. This CDR3 has 13 amino acids. CDR3 DNA: TGCGCCAGCCAAGCTCCCGCCACAGATACGCAGTATTTT. Amino acid sequence: CASQAPATDTQYF.

This sequence joins TRBV2 and TRBJ2-5, with D perhaps matching TRBD1 (5 bases). Trimming stripped 3 bases from V and 4 bases from J, with 12 bases between. Per germline, CDR1 SNHLY and CDR2 FYNNEI. This CDR3 spans 14 amino acids. The CDR3 bases are TGTGCCAGCAGTGAGGCAGGAAGGGGAGAGACCCAGTACTTC. Translation gives CASSEAGRGETQYF. Combining the CDR3 with reference TRBV2 and TRBJ2-5 gives the whole variable domain EPEVTQTPSHQVTQMGQEVILRCVPISNHLYFYWYRQILGQKVEFLVSFYNNEISEKSEIFDDQFSVERPDGSNFTLKIRSTKLEDSAMYFCASSEAGRGETQYFGPGTRLLVL.

The rearrangement joins TRBV9 to TRBJ2-1; D remains unclear. V was clipped by 1 base and J by 0 bases, with 11 bases between them. Germline V gene lookup returns CDR1 SGDLS and CDR2 YYNGEE. The CDR3 has 16 amino acids. For the CDR3, the DNA is TGTGCCAGCAGCGTAAACACTCGGAGCTCCTACAATGAGCAGTTCTTC. This sequence encodes CASSVNTRSSYNEQFF.

The count of this clone is one. Here the CDR3 reads CASSRHSTDTQYF. For the CDR3, the DNA is TGTGCCAGCAGCCGACACAGCACAGATACGCAGTATTTT. The V gene is TRBV7-9, the J gene TRBJ2-3, with D unclear. V was pared by 5 bases and J by 0 bases, with 6 bases between. The germline gives CDR1 SEHNR, CDR2 FQNEAQ (reference sequence). The length of the CDR3 is 13 residues.

V and J are TRBV27 and TRBJ1-2; D is uncertain. The germline V gene encodes CDR1 MNHEY and CDR2 SMNVEV (reference sequence). V was trimmed by 5 bases and J by 8 bases, leaving 12 bases between them. This CDR3 is built from 12 residues. The CDR3 region has the DNA TGTGCCAGCAGTCGGGAGGGCCGGGGCTACACCTTC. The encoded protein is CASSREGRGYTF.

This clone appeared a single time. The V and J genes are TRBV4-1 and TRBJ2-1; 11 positions agree with TRBD1. Germline V gene data show CDR1 as MGHRA and CDR2 as YSYEKL. The ends lost 3 bases at V and 7 bases at J; junction bases unmatched: 8. The CDR3 loop spans 16 amino acids. The CDR3 coding sequence is TGCGCCAGCAGCCAGATAGGACAGGGGGCGAATAATGAGCAGTTCTTC. This sequence encodes CASSQIGQGANNEQFF.

The genes are TRBV3-1 (or the pseudogene TRBV3-2) and TRBJ2-2, with TRBD1 matching over 10 bases. The CDR3 length is 18 residues. The germline gives CDR1 LGHDT, CDR2 YNNKEL (reference sequence). V lost 5 bases to trimming and J lost 0 bases; unmatched junction nucleotides: 9. CDR3: CASSTPGQGSTNTGELFF. CDR3 bases: TGTGCCAGCAGCACACCGGGACAGGGGTCAACGAACACCGGGGAGCTGTTTTTT.

Only one count was recorded for this clone. The chain combines TRBV30 with TRBJ1-5; TRBD1 aligns across 7 bases. Germline V gene lookup returns CDR1 GTSNPN and CDR2 SVGIG (reference sequence). The trim removed 1 base at V and 3 bases at J, leaving 3 bases unmatched. The CDR3 is 14 amino acids. CDR3 sequence: CAWSGDRINQPQHF. The CDR3 DNA reads TGTGCCTGGAGTGGGGACAGAATCAATCAGCCCCAGCATTTT.

The rearrangement joins TRBV27 to TRBJ1-1; D might be TRBD1 (6 bases). The germline V gene encodes CDR1 MNHEY and CDR2 SMNVEV (reference sequence). Trimming stripped 4 bases from V and 3 bases from J, with 9 bases between. The CDR3 is made up of 13 amino acids. The CDR3, as DNA: TGTGCCAGCAGTTCTCGGACAGACACTGAAGCTTTCTTT. Protein: CASSSRTDTEAFF.

As regards this clone: One junction end does not reproduce the germline sequence, and a read error may be involved. The V call is TRBV24-1, the J call TRBJ2-2; no reliable D call. Germline loops: CDR1 KGHDR, CDR2 SFDVKD. This CDR3 region has 13 residues. DNA for the CDR3: TGTGCCACCAGTGACAGGATAACCGAGGAGCTGTTTTTT. Encoded protein: CATSDRITEELFF.

A few counts support this clone. This chain connects TRBV7-2 to TRBJ2-7; tentatively, D is TRBD2 (6 bases). The CDR3 is 16 residues long. V was clipped by 1 base and J by 1 base, with 14 bases between them. Germline CDR1 and CDR2: SGHTA and FQGNSA. The CDR3 DNA sequence: TGTGCCAGCAGCTTAGAGGTCGGGGGATTTTCCTACGAGCAGTACTTC. This encodes CASSLEVGGFSYEQYF.

V gene TRBV15 combines with J gene TRBJ1-5; D is undetermined. Between the trimmed V and J ends, which lost 0 bases and 6 bases, there was a span of 9 bases. This CDR3 spans 14 amino acids. The germline V gene has CDR1 LNHNV and CDR2 YYDKDF (reference sequence). The CDR3 DNA reads as TGTGCCACCAGCAGAGAGGCAGGTAGTCAGCCCCAGCATTTT. It yields the protein CATSREAGSQPQHF.

This chain uses TRBV10-1 with TRBJ1-2; 8 bases map to TRBD1. The junction had 4 bases not matched to a gene; V was cut back by 6 bases and J by 7 bases. The germline V gene encodes CDR1 WNHNN and CDR2 SYGVQD (reference sequence). This CDR3 has 12 residues. The CDR3 nucleotides read TGCGCCAGCAGGACAGGGGTAGGTGGCTACACCTTC. Protein: CASRTGVGGYTF.

The J gene is TRBJ2-1, the V gene TRBV25-1; tentatively, D is TRBD2 (5 bases). With 7 bases removed from V and 2 bases from J, the gap between germline ends came to 9 bases. Germline V gene lookup returns CDR1 MGHDK and CDR2 SYGVNS. The CDR3 has 13 residues. The CDR3 DNA is TGTGCCAGCACTAGCTGGACCTACAATGAGCAGTTCTTC. Translation: CASTSWTYNEQFF. Combining the CDR3 with reference TRBV25-1 and TRBJ2-1 gives the whole variable domain EADIYQTPRYLVIGTGKKITLECSQTMGHDKMYWYQQDPGMELHLIHYSYGVNSTEKGDLSSESTVSRIRTEHFPLTLESARPSHTSQYLCASTSWTYNEQFFGPGTRLTVL.

The gene calls are TRBV5-4 and TRBJ1-1; perhaps TRBD1 as D (6 bases). Germline V gene data show CDR1 as SGHNT and CDR2 as YYREEE (reference sequence). V was cut by 4 bases and J by 0 bases, with 13 bases left in between. This CDR3 region has 15 residues. The CDR3 DNA sequence: TGTGCCAGCAGCATTAAAGGGGGACTGAACACTGAAGCTTTCTTT. It yields the protein CASSIKGGLNTEAFF.

The DNA for the CDR3 is TGTGCCAGCAGCTACTTAAGACAGGGCGGCTATGGCTACACCTTC. Translation: CASSYLRQGGYGYTF. The chain has TRBV7-8 and TRBJ1-2; 7 nucleotides agree with TRBD1. Germline V gene lookup returns CDR1 SGHVS and CDR2 FQNEAQ. The CDR3 spans 15 residues. The trim removed 4 bases at V and 4 bases at J, leaving 9 bases unmatched.

V gene TRBV2 combines with J gene TRBJ1-2; 7 bases agree with TRBD1. The V and J ends lost 8 bases and 8 bases, in that order; junction bases with no gene match: 17. The CDR3 sequence is 15 residues long. Germline V lookup: CDR1 SNHLY, CDR2 FYNNEI. CDR3 sequence: CASWNSNRGLGGYTF. The DNA of the CDR3 is TGTGCCAGCTGGAATTCTAACAGGGGATTGGGGGGCTACACCTTC.

The gene calls are TRBV12-3 or TRBV12-4 and TRBJ2-1, with 13 bases that match TRBD2. The CDR3 extends over 13 amino acids. The J segment lost 8 bases and the V segment lost 6 bases, leaving 1 base of the junction unmatched. The CDR3 sequence is CASRTSGRYEQFF. CDR3 nucleotide sequence: TGTGCCAGCAGGACTAGCGGGAGGTATGAGCAGTTCTTC.

The chain is built from TRBV30 and TRBJ2-4, with a weak D call TRBD2 (5 bases). CDR1 and CDR2 from the germline V gene are GTSNPN and SVGIG (reference sequence). V lost 2 bases and J 8 bases, leaving 7 bases between the germline ends. The CDR3 extends over 11 amino acids. The CDR3 spells CAWSMGDIQYF. In DNA, the CDR3 is TGTGCCTGGAGTATGGGAGACATTCAGTACTTC.

The chain links TRBV6-5 to TRBJ1-5, with 7 positions matching TRBD1. The CDR3 runs 15 residues. After removal of 7 bases from V and 6 bases from J, the junction contained 12 bases not matched to a gene. Germline V CDR1 and CDR2: MNHEY, SVGAGI. The CDR3 DNA follows: TGTGCCAGCAACGGGCAACAGGGGCTACTTCAGCCCCAGCATTTT. Its protein is CASNGQQGLLQPQHF.

V is TRBV5-4 and J is TRBJ2-5, with 10 bases that match TRBD1. V was clipped by 2 bases and J by 6 bases; unmatched bases: 19. Germline V gene lookup returns CDR1 SGHNT and CDR2 YYREEE (reference sequence). CDR3 length: 19 residues. CDR3 region: CASSFPIGTGELVLQTQYF. CDR3 nucleotide sequence: TGTGCCAGCAGCTTTCCGATCGGGACAGGGGAACTCGTACTGCAGACCCAGTACTTC.

The CDR3 coding sequence is TGCAGTGCTAGTTTGACAGGGGTTTCCACTGAAGCTTTCTTT. Residues: CSASLTGVSTEAFF. The chain has TRBV20-1 and TRBJ1-1; 8 positions match TRBD1. CDR3 size: 14 residues. The J segment lost 4 bases and the V segment lost 3 bases, leaving 7 bases of the junction unmatched. Germline values: CDR1 DFQATT, CDR2 SNEGSKA (reference sequence).

This chain connects TRBV18 to TRBJ1-4; TRBD1 aligns across 9 bases. After removal of 4 bases from V and 8 bases from J, the junction contained 8 bases not matched to a gene. This CDR3 spans 15 amino acids. Looked up from germline, CDR1 is KGHSH and CDR2 is LQKENI. The CDR3 sequence is CASSHSGTGYEKLFF. The CDR3 nucleotides are TGTGCCAGCTCACACTCCGGGACAGGGTACGAAAAACTGTTTTTT.

The chain recombines TRBV2 with TRBJ1-1; D is ambiguous. CDR1 is SNHLY and CDR2 is FYNNEI in the germline V gene. Trimming shortened V by 5 bases and J by 1 base, and 11 bases separated the two germline ends. The CDR3 covers 14 residues. This CDR3 is CASSRITSNTEAFF. The CDR3, as DNA: TGTGCCAGCAGTCGTATCACTTCGAACACTGAAGCTTTCTTT.

This rearrangement joins TRBV5-4 to TRBJ2-2; D is uncertain. V shed 0 bases and J shed 5 bases, with 11 bases lying between them. This CDR3 has 15 residues. The V gene's germline CDR1 is SGHNT and CDR2 YYREEE (reference sequence). CDR3 residues: CASSLVLYNTGELFF. The CDR3 DNA follows: TGTGCCAGCAGCTTGGTCCTTTACAATACCGGGGAGCTGTTTTTT.

This clone was recorded once. This chain connects TRBV27 to TRBJ1-5, with 7 nucleotides matching TRBD1. With 3 bases clipped from V and 5 bases from J, the junction kept 4 bases outside the gene matches. Germline CDR1 reads MNHEY; CDR2 reads SMNVEV (reference sequence). CDR3 length equals 14 residues. The CDR3 DNA sequence: TGTGCCAGCAGTTTCCGGGACAGTCATCAGCCCCAGCATTTT. Translated: CASSFRDSHQPQHF.